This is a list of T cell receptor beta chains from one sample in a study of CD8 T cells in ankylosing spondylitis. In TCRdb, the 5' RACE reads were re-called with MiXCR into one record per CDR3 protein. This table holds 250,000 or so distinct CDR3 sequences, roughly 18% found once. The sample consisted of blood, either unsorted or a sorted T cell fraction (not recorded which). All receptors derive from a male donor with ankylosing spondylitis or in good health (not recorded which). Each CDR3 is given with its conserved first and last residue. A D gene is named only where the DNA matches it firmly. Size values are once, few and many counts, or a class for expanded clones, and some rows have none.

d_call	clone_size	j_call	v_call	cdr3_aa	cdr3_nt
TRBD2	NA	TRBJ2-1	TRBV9	CASSVDTSGSDEQFF	TGTGCCAGCAGCGTAGACACTAGCGGGAGCGATGAGCAGTTCTTC
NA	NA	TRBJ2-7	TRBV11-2	CASSSRQGGAYELYF	TGTGCCAGCAGCTCACGACAGGGAGGGGCCTACGAGCTGTACTTC
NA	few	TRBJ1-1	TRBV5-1	CASSPGTYMNTEAFF	TGCGCCAGCAGCCCCGGGACCTACATGAACACTGAAGCTTTCTTT
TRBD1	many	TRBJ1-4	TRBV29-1	CSMRTGPNEKLFF	TGCAGCATGAGGACAGGGCCTAATGAAAAACTGTTTTTT
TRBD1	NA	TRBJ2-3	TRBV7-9	CASRSTGGWSDTQYF	TGTGCCAGCAGATCCACAGGGGGCTGGTCAGATACGCAGTATTTT
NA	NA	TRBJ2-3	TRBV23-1	CASSQSRGGTDTQYF	TGCGCCAGCAGTCAATCGCGGGGTGGCACAGATACGCAGTATTTT
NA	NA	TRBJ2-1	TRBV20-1	CSARAGTPPNEQFF	TGCAGTGCTAGGGCCGGGACTCCCCCAAATGAGCAGTTCTTC
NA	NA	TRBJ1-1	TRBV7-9	CASSLAPNTEAFF	TGTGCCAGCAGCCTCGCTCCGAACACTGAAGCTTTCTTT
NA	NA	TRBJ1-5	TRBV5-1	CASSLGGPGDQPQHF	TGCGCCAGCAGTTTAGGTGGTCCGGGGGATCAGCCCCAGCATTTT
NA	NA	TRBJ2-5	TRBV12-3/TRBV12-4	CASSLRGFQETQYF	TGTGCCAGCAGCCTGCGGGGTTTCCAAGAGACCCAGTACTTC
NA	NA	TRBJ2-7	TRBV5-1	CASSLAVGSYEQYF	TGCGCCAGCAGCTTGGCTGTCGGGAGCTACGAGCAGTACTTC
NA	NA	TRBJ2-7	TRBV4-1	CASSQPGPYEQYF	TGCGCCAGCAGCCAACCAGGACCCTACGAGCAGTACTTC
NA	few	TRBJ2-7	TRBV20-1	CSTSPPSDEQYF	TGCAGTACCTCTCCTCCCAGTGACGAGCAGTACTTC
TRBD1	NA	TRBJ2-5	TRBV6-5	CASSYLYDRDRAGETQYF	TGTGCCAGCAGTTACTTATACGACCGGGACAGGGCAGGAGAGACCCAGTACTTC
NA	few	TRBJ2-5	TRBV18	CASSAPTRSEQETQYF	TGTGCCAGCTCAGCCCCGACACGGAGTGAGCAAGAGACCCAGTACTTC
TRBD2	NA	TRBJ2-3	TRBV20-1	CSARVAGAGPDTQYF	TGCAGTGCTAGAGTAGCGGGAGCGGGTCCAGATACGCAGTATTTT
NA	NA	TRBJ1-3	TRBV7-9	CASSLVHHGGNTIYF	TGTGCCAGCAGCTTAGTCCACCATGGTGGAAACACCATATATTTT
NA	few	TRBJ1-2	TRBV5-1	CASSLDDGNYGYTF	TGCGCCAGCAGCCTGGACGACGGAAACTATGGCTACACCTTC
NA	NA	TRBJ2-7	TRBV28	CASSLRDFSYEQYF	TGTGCCAGCAGTCTCCGGGACTTCTCCTACGAGCAGTACTTC
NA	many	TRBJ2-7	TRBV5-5	CASSGGTQYEQYF	TGTGCCAGCAGCGGCGGGACCCAGTACGAGCAGTACTTC
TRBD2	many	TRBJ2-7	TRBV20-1	CSAAGTSSFEQYF	TGCAGTGCTGCCGGGACTAGCAGTTTCGAGCAGTACTTC
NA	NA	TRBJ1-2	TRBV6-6	CASGRGVIYGYTF	TGTGCCAGCGGCAGGGGTGTCATCTATGGCTACACCTTC
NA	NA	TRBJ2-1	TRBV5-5	CASSPNLLGGEQFF	TGTGCCAGCAGCCCGAACCTCCTAGGGGGTGAGCAGTTCTTC
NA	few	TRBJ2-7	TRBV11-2	CASSLPWSGSGEQYF	TGTGCCAGCAGCTTACCCTGGAGCGGGTCTGGCGAGCAGTACTTC
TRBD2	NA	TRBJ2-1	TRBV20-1	CSASRLAVYNEQFF	TGCAGTGCTAGTCGTCTAGCGGTTTACAATGAGCAGTTCTTC
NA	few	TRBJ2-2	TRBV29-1	CSVEDGPRGELFF	TGCAGCGTTGAAGACGGGCCCCGCGGGGAGCTGTTTTTT
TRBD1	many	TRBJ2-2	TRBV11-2	CASSSQGVGELFF	TGTGCCAGCAGCTCACAGGGGGTCGGGGAGCTGTTTTTT
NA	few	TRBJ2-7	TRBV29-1	CSVEEIGPYEQYF	TGCAGCGTTGAAGAAATCGGGCCCTACGAGCAGTACTTC
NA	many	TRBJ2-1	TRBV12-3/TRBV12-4	CASSSNNEQFF	TGTGCCAGCAGTTCAAACAATGAGCAGTTCTTC
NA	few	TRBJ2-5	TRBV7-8	CASSYNQWRDDVVETQYF	TGTGCCAGCAGCTACAATCAGTGGCGGGACGATGTAGTTGAGACCCAGTACTTC
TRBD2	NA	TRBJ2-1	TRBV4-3	CASSPSTGTSGVEQFF	TGCGCCAGCAGCCCCTCGACCGGGACTAGCGGGGTTGAGCAGTTCTTC
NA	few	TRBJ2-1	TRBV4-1	CASSPILRGLYNEQFF	TGCGCCAGCAGCCCGATCCTGAGGGGACTGTACAATGAGCAGTTCTTC
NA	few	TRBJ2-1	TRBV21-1	CASSKLGGQGFYNEQFF	TGTGCCAGCAGCAAATTGGGGGGACAGGGGTTCTACAATGAGCAGTTCTTC
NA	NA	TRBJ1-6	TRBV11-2	CASTGGSYNSPLHF	TGTGCCAGCACCGGAGGCTCCTATAATTCACCCCTCCACTTT
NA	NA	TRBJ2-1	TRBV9	CASSVGGDEQFF	TGTGCCAGCAGCGTAGGAGGAGATGAGCAGTTCTTC
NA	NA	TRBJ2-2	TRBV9	CASSLPTHDSNTGELFF	TGTGCCAGCAGCCTACCCACCCACGACAGTAACACCGGGGAGCTGTTTTTT
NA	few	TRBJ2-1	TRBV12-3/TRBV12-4	CASSLGTPRNEQFF	TGTGCCAGCAGTTTAGGGACTCCTCGAAATGAGCAGTTCTTC
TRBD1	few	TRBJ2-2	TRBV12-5	CASGLAGGGLTGELFF	TGTGCTAGTGGTTTGGCAGGGGGCGGGTTGACCGGGGAGCTGTTTTTT
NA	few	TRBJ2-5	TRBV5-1	CASSLVSGLQETQYF	TGCGCCAGCAGCTTGGTAAGCGGCCTACAAGAGACCCAGTACTTC
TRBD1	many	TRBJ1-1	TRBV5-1	CASSSPQGAYTEAFF	TGCGCCAGCAGCTCGCCCCAGGGGGCCTACACTGAAGCTTTCTTT
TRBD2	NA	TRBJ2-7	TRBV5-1	CASSLGHGRAVYEQYF	TGCGCCAGCAGCTTGGGTCACGGGAGGGCCGTCTACGAGCAGTACTTC
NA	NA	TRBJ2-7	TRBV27	CASSLFAGTYEQYF	TGTGCCAGCAGTTTATTCGCAGGGACCTACGAGCAGTACTTC
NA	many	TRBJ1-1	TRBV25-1	CASSERNGLNTEAFF	TGTGCCAGCAGTGAAAGGAACGGACTGAACACTGAAGCTTTCTTT
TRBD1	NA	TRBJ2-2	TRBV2	CASSGRTGGPAELFF	TGTGCCAGCAGTGGACGGACAGGGGGTCCCGCGGAGCTGTTTTTT
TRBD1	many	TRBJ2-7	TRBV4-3	CASSWTGDSYEQYF	TGCGCCAGCAGCTGGACAGGGGACTCCTACGAGCAGTACTTC
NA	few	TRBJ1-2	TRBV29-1	CSVEGISARRYGYTF	TGCAGCGTTGAAGGCATCAGTGCGAGGCGCTATGGCTACACCTTC
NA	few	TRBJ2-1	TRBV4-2	CASSQESHNEQFF	TGTGCCAGCAGCCAAGAATCCCACAATGAGCAGTTCTTC
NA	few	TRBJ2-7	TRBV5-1	CASRIGDSYEQYF	TGCGCCAGCAGAATCGGGGATTCCTACGAGCAGTACTTC
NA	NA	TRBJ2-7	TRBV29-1	CSVVRPGTFEQYF	TGCAGCGTTGTAAGACCGGGCACCTTCGAGCAGTACTTC
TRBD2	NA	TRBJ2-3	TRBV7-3	CASGLAGGGDTQYF	TGTGCCAGCGGGCTAGCGGGAGGAGGAGATACGCAGTATTTT
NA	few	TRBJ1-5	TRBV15	CATSIDTSNQPQHF	TGTGCCACCAGCATAGACACAAGCAATCAGCCCCAGCATTTT
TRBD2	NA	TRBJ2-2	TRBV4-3	CASSPGLAGRGWELFF	TGCGCCAGCAGCCCCGGACTAGCGGGGCGGGGCTGGGAGCTGTTTTTT
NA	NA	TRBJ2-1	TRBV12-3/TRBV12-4	CASRLGGEQFF	TGTGCCAGCAGGTTAGGGGGTGAGCAGTTCTTC